The rows below give T cell receptor beta chains drawn from one sample of a study of OX40 agonist ivuxolimab in advanced cancers. Assay: immunoSEQ multiplex PCR; the TCRdb copy retains only in-frame clones and omits some. The sample holds roughly 50,000 clones, roughly 84% seen once. The source was CD4+ or CD8+ T cells sorted from blood, collected in a trial of the OX40 agonist ivuxolimab. All receptors come from an adult with an advanced solid tumor such as melanoma, head and neck, liver or kidney cancer. Both conserved end residues are part of each CDR3. Each record gives: J gene, clone size, V gene, D gene, CDR3 DNA, CDR3 protein. A D gene is named only where the DNA matches it firmly. Clone size is given for some rows only: seen once, a few or many times, or a class if the clone is expanded.

j_gene: TRBJ2-7; abundance: -; v_gene: TRBV2; d_gene: -; CDR3nt: TGTGCCAGCAGTGCTGAGCCGGGAGAGCAGTACTTC; CDR3aa: CASSAEPGEQYF
j_gene: TRBJ2-5; abundance: -; v_gene: TRBV4-2; d_gene: TRBD2; CDR3nt: TGTGCCAGCAGCCCAACGGGGGGGCAGGAGACCCAGTACTTC; CDR3aa: CASSPTGGQETQYF
j_gene: TRBJ2-5; abundance: -; v_gene: TRBV10-3; d_gene: TRBD2; CDR3nt: TGTGCCATCAGTGAGGGACTAGCGGGGGGTGAAGAGACCCAGTACTTC; CDR3aa: CAISEGLAGGEETQYF
j_gene: TRBJ1-5; abundance: -; v_gene: TRBV28; d_gene: -; CDR3nt: TGTGCCAGCAGCTTAGACAGGAATCAGCCCCAGCATTTT; CDR3aa: CASSLDRNQPQHF
j_gene: TRBJ2-2; abundance: -; v_gene: TRBV10-2; d_gene: -; CDR3nt: TGCGCCAGCAGGGACAACTCTGCGAACACCGGGGAGCTGTTTTTT; CDR3aa: CASRDNSANTGELFF
j_gene: TRBJ1-3; abundance: -; v_gene: TRBV5-1; d_gene: TRBD1; CDR3nt: TGCGCCAGCAGCGTACAGGGGGCGCCTGGAAACACCATATATTTT; CDR3aa: CASSVQGAPGNTIYF
j_gene: TRBJ2-3; abundance: -; v_gene: TRBV6-1; d_gene: -; CDR3nt: TGTGCCAGCAGTGAAAGTATCAGCACAGATACGCAGTATTTT; CDR3aa: CASSESISTDTQYF
j_gene: TRBJ2-5; abundance: -; v_gene: TRBV7-2; d_gene: -; CDR3nt: TGTGCCAGCAGCCGGACTGAGGAGACCCAGTACTTC; CDR3aa: CASSRTEETQYF
j_gene: TRBJ1-3; abundance: medium-sized; v_gene: TRBV5-1; d_gene: -; CDR3nt: TGCGCCAGCAGCCAACAGGTCTCTGGAAACACCATATATTTT; CDR3aa: CASSQQVSGNTIYF
j_gene: TRBJ1-2; abundance: once; v_gene: TRBV13; d_gene: -; CDR3nt: TGTGCCAGCAGCGGTAAGGGACGGATCTATGGCTACACCTTC; CDR3aa: CASSGKGRIYGYTF
j_gene: TRBJ2-5; abundance: -; v_gene: TRBV5-1; d_gene: -; CDR3nt: TGCGCCAGCAGCGGTGGGACCGAGGGGGAGACCCAGTACTTC; CDR3aa: CASSGGTEGETQYF
j_gene: TRBJ2-7; abundance: -; v_gene: TRBV7-2; d_gene: -; CDR3nt: TGTGCCAGCAGCCCGAGGACAGGACTAGAGCAGTACTTC; CDR3aa: CASSPRTGLEQYF
j_gene: TRBJ2-7; abundance: -; v_gene: TRBV7-6; d_gene: -; CDR3nt: TGTGCCAGCAGCTTAGGGGTCAGCTACGAGCAGTACTTC; CDR3aa: CASSLGVSYEQYF
j_gene: TRBJ1-5; abundance: once; v_gene: TRBV19; d_gene: -; CDR3nt: TGTGCCAGCGGGCGGGCCAAGTATAGCAATCAGCCCCAGCATTTT; CDR3aa: CASGRAKYSNQPQHF
j_gene: TRBJ2-3; abundance: -; v_gene: TRBV21-1; d_gene: -; CDR3nt: TGTGCCAGCAGCAGAAGTCCCGGGACCCCCGTAGGTACGCAGTATTTT; CDR3aa: CASSRSPGTPVGTQYF
j_gene: TRBJ1-2; abundance: -; v_gene: TRBV7-8; d_gene: -; CDR3nt: TGTGCCAGCAGCTTCCGGTTAAGCTATGGCTACACCTTC; CDR3aa: CASSFRLSYGYTF
j_gene: TRBJ1-3; abundance: -; v_gene: TRBV6-5; d_gene: -; CDR3nt: TGTGCCAGCGCGGAGGGGTCCGCCTCTGGAAACACCATATATTTT; CDR3aa: CASAEGSASGNTIYF
j_gene: TRBJ2-1; abundance: -; v_gene: TRBV20-1; d_gene: -; CDR3nt: TGCAGTGCTAGAGCTTGGAATGAGCAGTTCTTC; CDR3aa: CSARAWNEQFF
j_gene: TRBJ1-2; abundance: -; v_gene: TRBV19; d_gene: TRBD1; CDR3nt: TGTGCCAGTACCTCCGACAGGGCCTCTTGGTACACCTTC; CDR3aa: CASTSDRASWYTF
j_gene: TRBJ2-3; abundance: once; v_gene: TRBV30; d_gene: -; CDR3nt: TGTGCCTGCACAATCCCGAGAACAGATACGCAGTATTTT; CDR3aa: CACTIPRTDTQYF
j_gene: TRBJ1-2; abundance: few; v_gene: TRBV7-2; d_gene: TRBD1; CDR3nt: TGTGCCAGCAGCCTAGGGGCAGGGGGCGGAGGCTATGGCTACACCTTC; CDR3aa: CASSLGAGGGGYGYTF
j_gene: TRBJ2-2; abundance: once; v_gene: TRBV2; d_gene: -; CDR3nt: TGTGCCAGCACGGGGGACCAAGGGGAGCTGTTTTTT; CDR3aa: CASTGDQGELFF
j_gene: TRBJ1-1; abundance: -; v_gene: TRBV18; d_gene: -; CDR3nt: TGTGCCAGCTCACCCCGATCTCCGGCCGAGGTTGAAGCTTTCTTT; CDR3aa: CASSPRSPAEVEAFF
j_gene: TRBJ2-7; abundance: -; v_gene: TRBV7-6; d_gene: TRBD1; CDR3nt: TGTGCCAGCAGCCCCTACCCCGGACAGGGTTCCTCCTACGAGCAGTACTTC; CDR3aa: CASSPYPGQGSSYEQYF
j_gene: TRBJ1-1; abundance: once; v_gene: TRBV7-2; d_gene: -; CDR3nt: TGTGCCAGCAGCTTAGAACCGGGGGCCTACACTGAAGCTTTCTTT; CDR3aa: CASSLEPGAYTEAFF
j_gene: TRBJ1-1; abundance: -; v_gene: TRBV18; d_gene: -; CDR3nt: TGTGCCAGCTCACCAGACAGGACGAACACTGAAGCTTTCTTT; CDR3aa: CASSPDRTNTEAFF
j_gene: TRBJ1-1; abundance: -; v_gene: TRBV18; d_gene: -; CDR3nt: TGTGCCAGCTCACTTGTGGGTATCGACACTGAAGCTTTCTTT; CDR3aa: CASSLVGIDTEAFF
j_gene: TRBJ1-3; abundance: -; v_gene: TRBV14; d_gene: -; CDR3nt: TGTGCCAGCAGCCTTTCGAACTCTGGAAACACCATATATTTT; CDR3aa: CASSLSNSGNTIYF
j_gene: TRBJ2-7; abundance: few; v_gene: TRBV10-1; d_gene: -; CDR3nt: TGCGCCAGCAGTGAGTGGACAGGCAGCGGGGGGCAGTACTTC; CDR3aa: CASSEWTGSGGQYF
j_gene: TRBJ2-2; abundance: -; v_gene: TRBV7-2; d_gene: -; CDR3nt: TGTGCCACCCCCCCGGGACAAGCGAACACCGGGGAGCTGTTTTTT; CDR3aa: CATPPGQANTGELFF
j_gene: TRBJ2-3; abundance: once; v_gene: TRBV7-8; d_gene: -; CDR3nt: TGTGCCAGCAGCCCCCGACCGAGGGGCTTATTCATCACAGATACGCAGTATTTT; CDR3aa: CASSPRPRGLFITDTQYF
j_gene: TRBJ2-1; abundance: once; v_gene: TRBV10-1; d_gene: -; CDR3nt: TGCGCCAGCAGTGAGTCGAACAGCAATGAGCAGTTCTTC; CDR3aa: CASSESNSNEQFF
j_gene: TRBJ1-1; abundance: -; v_gene: TRBV18; d_gene: -; CDR3nt: TGTGCCAGCTCACCCCTCGATGGAGGGGTGGGCACTGAAGCTTTCTTT; CDR3aa: CASSPLDGGVGTEAFF
j_gene: TRBJ2-5; abundance: -; v_gene: TRBV6-5; d_gene: -; CDR3nt: TGTGCCAGCAAGGGGCGGCCTCAAGAGACCCAGTACTTC; CDR3aa: CASKGRPQETQYF
j_gene: TRBJ2-7; abundance: -; v_gene: TRBV7-2; d_gene: TRBD2; CDR3nt: TGTGCCAGCAGACAAAGACTAGCGGGGCCAGGGGGCGAGCAGTACTTC; CDR3aa: CASRQRLAGPGGEQYF
j_gene: TRBJ1-5; abundance: -; v_gene: TRBV6-1; d_gene: -; CDR3nt: TGTGCCAGCAGTGAAGCCTTGGTCAGGGCGGGAAATCAGCCCCAGCATTTT; CDR3aa: CASSEALVRAGNQPQHF
j_gene: TRBJ1-2; abundance: -; v_gene: TRBV27; d_gene: -; CDR3nt: TGTGCCAGCAGTTTTGGTGGGTGGTATGGCTACACCTTC; CDR3aa: CASSFGGWYGYTF
j_gene: TRBJ2-1; abundance: -; v_gene: TRBV11-2; d_gene: -; CDR3nt: TGTGCCAGCAGCTTGAGGGCGTACAATGAGCAGTTCTTC; CDR3aa: CASSLRAYNEQFF
j_gene: TRBJ2-2; abundance: once; v_gene: TRBV5-1; d_gene: -; CDR3nt: TGCGCCAGCAGCCCCCCTGTTAACACCGGGGAGCTGTTTTTT; CDR3aa: CASSPPVNTGELFF
j_gene: TRBJ1-6; abundance: -; v_gene: TRBV19; d_gene: -; CDR3nt: TGTGCCAGTGCCCGGACTAACATTAATTCACCCCTCCACTTT; CDR3aa: CASARTNINSPLHF
j_gene: TRBJ2-7; abundance: -; v_gene: TRBV7-2; d_gene: -; CDR3nt: TGTGCCAGCAGTCATCCTGCGGGCCACGAGCAGTACTTC; CDR3aa: CASSHPAGHEQYF
j_gene: TRBJ2-7; abundance: -; v_gene: TRBV6-1; d_gene: TRBD1; CDR3nt: TGTGCCAGCAGTGAGGACAGGGGGCTTACTTACGAGCAGTACTTC; CDR3aa: CASSEDRGLTYEQYF
j_gene: TRBJ1-4; abundance: -; v_gene: TRBV4-1; d_gene: -; CDR3nt: TGCGCCAGCAGCCAACTGGACGGCGGGGCAACTAATGAAAAACTGTTTTTT; CDR3aa: CASSQLDGGATNEKLFF
j_gene: TRBJ1-1; abundance: -; v_gene: TRBV18; d_gene: -; CDR3nt: TGTGCCAGCTCCCACCGGCAGGCAGGGGTGAACACTGAAGCTTTCTTT; CDR3aa: CASSHRQAGVNTEAFF
j_gene: TRBJ2-3; abundance: -; v_gene: TRBV7-9; d_gene: TRBD2; CDR3nt: TGTGCCAGCAGTTCAGCAGGGGCTAGCGGGCGTTTAGGCACAGATACGCAGTATTTT; CDR3aa: CASSSAGASGRLGTDTQYF
j_gene: TRBJ1-6; abundance: few; v_gene: TRBV6-6; d_gene: -; CDR3nt: TGTGCCAGCAGTTACTCCACGGGCGGACCCCTCCACTTT; CDR3aa: CASSYSTGGPLHF
j_gene: TRBJ1-4; abundance: -; v_gene: TRBV4-2; d_gene: TRBD1; CDR3nt: TGTGCCAGCAGCCAAGATAGGTTTCAGGGGGCGGGTGAAAAACTGTTTTTT; CDR3aa: CASSQDRFQGAGEKLFF
j_gene: TRBJ1-2; abundance: -; v_gene: TRBV10-2; d_gene: TRBD1; CDR3nt: TGCGCCAGCAGTGCCACCGGGACAGCTATTGGCTACACCTTC; CDR3aa: CASSATGTAIGYTF
j_gene: TRBJ2-2; abundance: -; v_gene: TRBV7-6; d_gene: TRBD2; CDR3nt: TGTGCCAGCAGCTTATTAGCGGGGACCACCGGGGAGCTGTTTTTT; CDR3aa: CASSLLAGTTGELFF
j_gene: TRBJ2-1; abundance: -; v_gene: TRBV6-5; d_gene: -; CDR3nt: TGTGCCAGCAGTTTAAGGCAGAGCTCCTACAATGAGCAGTTCTTC; CDR3aa: CASSLRQSSYNEQFF
j_gene: TRBJ1-1; abundance: -; v_gene: TRBV5-1; d_gene: TRBD1; CDR3nt: TGCGCCAGCAGCCCGGGGACAGGCACGAACACTGAAGCTTTCTTT; CDR3aa: CASSPGTGTNTEAFF
j_gene: TRBJ2-5; abundance: -; v_gene: TRBV7-6; d_gene: TRBD2; CDR3nt: TGTGCCAGCAGCGCTCCAGCGGGGGCCCAAGAGACCCAGTACTTC; CDR3aa: CASSAPAGAQETQYF
j_gene: TRBJ1-4; abundance: -; v_gene: TRBV7-8; d_gene: -; CDR3nt: TGTGCCAGCAGCCCGCGTATACAGGGATACGAAAAACTGTTTTTT; CDR3aa: CASSPRIQGYEKLFF
j_gene: TRBJ2-2; abundance: -; v_gene: TRBV7-8; d_gene: -; CDR3nt: TGTGCCAGCAGAACCAACACAGGGAACACCGGGGAGCTGTTTTTT; CDR3aa: CASRTNTGNTGELFF